These 14 T cell receptor beta chains came from one sample sequenced in a study of cytomegalovirus exposure and HLA in healthy donors. Only in-frame clones appear in the TCRdb table, and some are missing; sequencing was by immunoSEQ multiplex PCR. The table lists 190,000 or so clones, about 86% of them singletons. Sequencing was performed on PBMCs. These receptors came from a woman aged 18-29 years in good health and CMV-seropositive.

The rearrangement joins TRBV11-2 to TRBJ2-6; 7 nucleotides match TRBD1. Germline trimming cut 0 bases from V and 0 bases from J; bases unmatched to any gene: 8. The V gene's germline CDR1 is SGHAT and CDR2 FQNNGV. This CDR3 contains 19 residues. CDR3 DNA sequence: TGTGCCAGCAGCTTAGATTCGGACAGGTTAAACTCTGGGGCCAACGTCCTGACTTTC. Amino acids: CASSLDSDRLNSGANVLTF. The full variable domain, its missing parts supplied by reference TRBV11-2 and TRBJ2-6, is EAGVAQSPRYKIIEKRQSVAFWCNPISGHATLYWYQQILGQGPKLLIQFQNNGVVDDSQLPKDRFSAERLKGVDSTLKIQPAKLEDSAVYLCASSLDSDRLNSGANVLTFGAGSRLTVL.

Of note for this clone: Other DNA sequences in the sample encode the same CDR3. CDR3: CASRIDRGTYEQYF. The DNA for the CDR3 is TGTGCCAGCAGGATAGACAGGGGCACCTACGAGCAGTACTTC. The chain uses TRBV27 and TRBJ2-7; 8 nucleotides agree with TRBD1. The CDR3 covers 14 residues. Germline CDR1 reads MNHEY; CDR2 reads SMNVEV (reference sequence). V trimming: 6 bases; J trimming: 2 bases; junction bases outside the gene matches: 6.

The chain has TRBV15 and TRBJ1-2, with 7 bases identical to TRBD1. Germline V lookup: CDR1 LNHNV, CDR2 YYDKDF (reference sequence). Trimming removed 1 base from V and 6 bases from J; junction bases left unmatched: 8. The CDR3 is made up of 15 amino acids. CDR3 sequence: CATSRGRQGRDGYTF. The CDR3, as DNA: TGTGCCACCAGCAGAGGTCGACAGGGACGGGATGGCTACACCTTC.

This chain links TRBV27 with TRBJ1-1; 9 positions match TRBD1. Germline V lookup: CDR1 MNHEY, CDR2 SMNVEV (reference sequence). Germline trimming cut 5 bases from V and 5 bases from J; bases unmatched to any gene: 9. This CDR3 region has 15 residues. The CDR3 is CASSLTGTGITEAFF. Written as DNA, the CDR3 is TGTGCCAGCAGTCTGACCGGGACAGGGATTACTGAAGCTTTCTTT.

This chain joins TRBV4-2 and TRBJ2-3, with 12 bases aligning to TRBD2. Trimming removed 0 bases from V and 5 bases from J; junction bases left unmatched: 6. Germline V gene lookup returns CDR1 LGHNA and CDR2 YNFKEQ. The CDR3 has 17 residues. CDR3 nucleotide sequence: TGTGCCAGCAGCCAAGATAGGCTAGCGGGGGGGGAAGATACGCAGTATTTT. It encodes CASSQDRLAGGEDTQYF.

This clone was observed a few times. This sequence joins TRBV6-1 and TRBJ2-4, with 12 positions matching TRBD2. The junction had 9 bases not matched to a gene; V was cut back by 7 bases and J by 8 bases. The CDR3 covers 15 residues. The germline V gene encodes CDR1 MNHNS and CDR2 SASEGT. CDR3 protein: CASTSSSGGADIQYF. The CDR3 DNA follows: TGTGCCAGCACCTCCTCTAGCGGGGGGGCGGACATTCAGTACTTC.

The rearrangement uses TRBV5-1 and TRBJ1-2; perhaps TRBD1 as D (5 bases). Germline CDR1 reads SGHRS; CDR2 reads YFSETQ. The CDR3 runs 13 residues. The V gene lost 0 bases and the J gene lost 6 bases, with 9 bases spanning the gap. The CDR3 loop reads CASSLVGGNGYTF. CDR3 DNA sequence: TGCGCCAGCAGCTTGGTTGGGGGGAATGGCTACACCTTC.

CDR3 loop: CASSLDHPRGYGYTF. CDR3 bases: TGCGCCAGCAGCTTGGATCACCCCCGGGGCTATGGCTACACCTTC. The V and J genes are TRBV5-1 and TRBJ1-2; D gene uncertain. There are 15 residues in the CDR3. Germline CDR1 and CDR2: SGHRS and YFSETQ. The V end was cut by 0 bases, the J end by 4 bases, with 13 bases between.

The chain joins TRBV27 to TRBJ1-4; D gene unclear. Trimming stripped 6 bases from V and 0 bases from J, with 14 bases between. This CDR3 is 16 amino acids long. Germline V gene lookup returns CDR1 MNHEY and CDR2 SMNVEV (reference sequence). The DNA of the CDR3 is TGTGCCAGCAGCCCTCTTCTCGTTGCAACTAATGAAAAACTGTTTTTT. This translates into CASSPLLVATNEKLFF. Full variable domain (rest looked up from reference TRBV27 and TRBJ1-4): EAQVTQNPRYLITVTGKKLTVTCSQNMNHEYMSWYRQDPGLGLRQIYYSMNVEVTDKGDVPEGYKVSRKEKRNFPLILESPSPNQTSLYFCASSPLLVATNEKLFFGSGTQLSVL.

The chain has TRBV6-1 and TRBJ2-7; D is undetermined. Per the germline V gene, CDR1 is MNHNS and CDR2 is SASEGT. This CDR3 comprises 13 residues. Trimming removed 6 bases at V and 0 bases at J, with 9 bases between. The CDR3 sequence is CASSHQVSYEQYF. The DNA for the CDR3 is TGTGCCAGCAGCCACCAGGTCTCCTACGAGCAGTACTTC.

The rearrangement joins TRBV5-1 to TRBJ2-5; 8 positions agree with TRBD2. Looked up from germline, CDR1 is SGHRS and CDR2 is YFSETQ. The junction had 8 bases not matched to a gene; V was cut back by 4 bases and J by 0 bases. The CDR3 extends over 16 amino acids. CDR3 region: CASSPLAGGNQETQYF. DNA for the CDR3: TGCGCCAGCAGCCCCTTGGCGGGGGGAAACCAAGAGACCCAGTACTTC. Full variable domain (missing parts from reference TRBV5-1 and TRBJ2-5): KAGVTQTPRYLIKTRGQQVTLSCSPISGHRSVSWYQQTPGQGLQFLFEYFSETQRNKGNFPGRFSGRQFSNSRSEMNVSTLELGDSALYLCASSPLAGGNQETQYFGPGTRLLVL.

The CDR3 region is CASSLGGLRLGLHTQYF. In nucleotides, the CDR3 is TGTGCCAGCAGCTTGGGGGGACTTCGACTCGGTCTTCATACGCAGTATTTT. V is TRBV11-2 and J is TRBJ2-3; D possibly corresponds to TRBD2 (6 bases). Germline-derived CDR1 and CDR2 are SGHAT and FQNNGV. Trimming removed 3 bases from V and 7 bases from J, with 23 bases in between. The CDR3 totals 17 residues.

The chain has TRBV15 and TRBJ1-1; 7 positions agree with TRBD1. CDR3 length: 14 residues. V gave up 4 bases and J gave up 5 bases; unmatched junction bases: 7. Looked up from germline, CDR1 is LNHNV and CDR2 is YYDKDF (reference sequence). CDR3 sequence: CATSTPDRATEAFF. CDR3 nucleotide sequence: TGTGCCACCAGCACACCCGACAGGGCGACTGAAGCTTTCTTT.

This chain links TRBV2 with TRBJ1-4, with 8 bases fitting TRBD1. Unmatched junction bases numbered 1, after V lost 6 bases and J lost 4 bases. This CDR3 contains 13 residues. Germline CDR1 and CDR2: SNHLY and FYNNEI. CDR3 loop: CASRGQGNEKLFF. The CDR3 coding sequence is TGTGCCAGCAGAGGACAGGGTAATGAAAAACTGTTTTTT.